This TCR beta chain was documented in a study of cytomegalovirus exposure and HLA in healthy donors. The CDR3 is made up of 14 amino acids. Germline V gene data show CDR1 as SGHVS and CDR2 as FQNEAQ. V gave up 4 bases and J gave up 5 bases; unmatched junction bases: 7. In the PCR, 60 Vbeta and 13 Jbeta primers were used. The protocol was immunoSEQ multiplex PCR, while the TCRdb copy is restricted to in-frame clones and leaves out a portion. The table records approximately 150,000 clones, nearly 80% of them present only once. The specimen was PBMCs. The chain links TRBV7-8 to TRBJ2-5; the match to TRBD1 covers 7 bases. The TCR originated in a woman aged 35 to 49 in good health and CMV-seronegative. As DNA, the CDR3 is TGTGCCAGCAGCTCCACTGACAGGGTGGAGACCCAGTACTTC. Translating gives CASSSTDRVETQYF.